What follows describes a single T cell receptor beta chain. Its antigen remains unidentified. This sample was taken from a study of OX40 agonist ivuxolimab in advanced cancers. Notes on the study in general: CD4+ and CD8+ T cells in blood underwent clonal expansion by week 6 at 0.1 to 3.0 mg/kg.

Germline values: CDR1 SGHTA, CDR2 FQGNSA. This CDR3 contains 13 residues. V shed 4 bases, J shed 5 bases, and the junction held 3 bases outside the gene matches. At cycle 4 day 1, cycle 7 day 1, and baseline, blood was sampled. Using immunoSEQ multiplex PCR, the repertoire was profiled, and TCRdb retains in-frame clones only, with some absent. Found here are just under 65,000 clones, almost 85% of them singletons; the top ten hold around 10%. V usage is TRBV7-2 and J usage is TRBJ1-2, with 8 bases matching TRBD1. Sequenced here: CD4+ or CD8+ T cells sorted from blood, sampled in a trial of the OX40 agonist ivuxolimab. The sequence was collected from an adult with an advanced solid tumor such as melanoma, head and neck, liver or kidney cancer. CDR3 sequence: CASSSDREYGYTF. CDR3 nucleotides: TGTGCCAGCAGCTCGGACAGGGAGTATGGCTACACCTTC.